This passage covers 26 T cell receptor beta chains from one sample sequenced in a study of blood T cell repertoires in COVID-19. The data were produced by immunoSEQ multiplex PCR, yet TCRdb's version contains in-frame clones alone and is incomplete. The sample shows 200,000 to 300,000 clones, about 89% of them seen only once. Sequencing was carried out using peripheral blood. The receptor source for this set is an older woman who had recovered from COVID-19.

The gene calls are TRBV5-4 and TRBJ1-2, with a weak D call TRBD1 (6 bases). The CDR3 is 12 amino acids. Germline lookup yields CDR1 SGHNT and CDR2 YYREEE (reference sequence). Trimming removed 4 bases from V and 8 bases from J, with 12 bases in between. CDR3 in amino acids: CASSMITGGYTF. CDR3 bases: TGTGCCAGCAGCATGATTACAGGGGGCTACACCTTC.

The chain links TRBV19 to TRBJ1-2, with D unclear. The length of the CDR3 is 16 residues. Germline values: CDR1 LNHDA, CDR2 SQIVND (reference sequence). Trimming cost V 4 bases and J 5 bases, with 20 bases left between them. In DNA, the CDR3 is TGTGCCAGTAGTACCACAACCGGGGATAAAGGTTATGGCTACACCTTC. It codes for CASSTTTGDKGYGYTF.

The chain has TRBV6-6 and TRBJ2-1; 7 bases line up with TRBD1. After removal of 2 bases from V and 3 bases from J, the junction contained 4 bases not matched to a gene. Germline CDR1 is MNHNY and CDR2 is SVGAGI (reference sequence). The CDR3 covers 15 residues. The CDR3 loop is CASSYTNRGYNEQFF. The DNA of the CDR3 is TGTGCCAGCAGTTACACGAACAGGGGCTACAATGAGCAGTTCTTC.

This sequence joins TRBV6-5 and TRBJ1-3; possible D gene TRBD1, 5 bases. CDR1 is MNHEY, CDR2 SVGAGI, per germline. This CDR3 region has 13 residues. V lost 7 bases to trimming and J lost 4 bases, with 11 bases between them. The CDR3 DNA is TGTGCCAGCAAGCTCCGGGGGGGAAACACCATATATTTT. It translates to CASKLRGGNTIYF.

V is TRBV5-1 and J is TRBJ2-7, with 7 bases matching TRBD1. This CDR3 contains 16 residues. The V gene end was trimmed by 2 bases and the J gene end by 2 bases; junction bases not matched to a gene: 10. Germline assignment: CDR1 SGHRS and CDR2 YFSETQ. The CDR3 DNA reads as TGCGCCAGCAGCTTTCTAACCACGGGACAGCCCTACGAGCAGTACTTC. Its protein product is CASSFLTTGQPYEQYF.

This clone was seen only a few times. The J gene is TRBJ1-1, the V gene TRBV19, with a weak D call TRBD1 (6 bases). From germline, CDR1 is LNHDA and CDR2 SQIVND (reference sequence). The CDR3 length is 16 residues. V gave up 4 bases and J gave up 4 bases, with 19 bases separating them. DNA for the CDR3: TGTGCCAGTAGTAAAACGGACAGTTTGGGGCGCACTGAAGCTTTCTTT. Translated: CASSKTDSLGRTEAFF.

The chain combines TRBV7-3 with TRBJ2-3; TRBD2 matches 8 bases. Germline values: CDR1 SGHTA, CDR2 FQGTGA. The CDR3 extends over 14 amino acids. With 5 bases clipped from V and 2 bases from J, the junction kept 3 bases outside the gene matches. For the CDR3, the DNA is TGTGCCAGCAGCAAAGCGGGGGTCACAGATACGCAGTATTTT. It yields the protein CASSKAGVTDTQYF.

For the CDR3, the DNA is TGTGCCAGCAGCCCGTTAGTGTCGGTCGTGAACATTCAGTACTTC. Protein sequence: CASSPLVSVVNIQYF. J is TRBJ2-4 and V is TRBV11-2; D gene ambiguous. Per the germline V gene, CDR1 is SGHAT and CDR2 is FQNNGV. V was clipped by 5 bases and J by 7 bases, with 18 bases between them. The length of the CDR3 is 15 residues.

The CDR3 here is CATEQGIGGTGELFF. CDR3 in DNA: TGTGCCACCGAACAGGGAATAGGGGGCACCGGGGAGCTGTTTTTT. The chain recombines TRBV19 with TRBJ2-2, with D perhaps matching TRBD1 (6 bases). The length of the CDR3 is 15 residues. CDR1 LNHDA and CDR2 SQIVND come from the germline V gene (reference sequence). V was pared by 10 bases and J by 4 bases, with 19 bases between.

CDR3 amino acids: CASSQDRGFTGNTIYF. The CDR3 region has the DNA TGCGCCAGCAGCCAAGACCGGGGGTTTACGGGAAACACCATATATTTT. This chain uses TRBV4-1 with TRBJ1-3, with D possibly being TRBD1 (5 bases). The CDR3 is made up of 16 amino acids. Between the trimmed V and J ends, which lost 0 bases and 4 bases, there was a span of 13 bases. Germline lookup yields CDR1 MGHRA and CDR2 YSYEKL.

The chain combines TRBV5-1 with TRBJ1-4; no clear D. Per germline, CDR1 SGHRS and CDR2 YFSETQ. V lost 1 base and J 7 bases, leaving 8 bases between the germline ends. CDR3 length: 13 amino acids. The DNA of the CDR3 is TGCGCCAGCAGCTTGCCGGGGAGTGAAAAACTGTTTTTT. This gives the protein CASSLPGSEKLFF.

Here the CDR3 reads CASSFVTGNEQFF. The CDR3 region has the DNA TGTGCCAGCAGCTTCGTAACTGGTAATGAGCAGTTCTTC. The chain has TRBV7-2 and TRBJ2-1; no definite D call. The CDR3 sequence is 13 residues long. The germline V gene encodes CDR1 SGHTA and CDR2 FQGNSA. V lost 3 bases and J lost 7, with 10 bases in between.

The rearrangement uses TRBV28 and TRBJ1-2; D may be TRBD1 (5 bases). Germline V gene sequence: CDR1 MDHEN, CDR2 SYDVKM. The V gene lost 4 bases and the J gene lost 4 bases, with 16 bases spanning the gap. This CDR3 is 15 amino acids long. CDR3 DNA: TGTGCCAGCAGTTCCCTTGGGGGAGGGTCCTATGGCTACACCTTC. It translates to CASSSLGGGSYGYTF.

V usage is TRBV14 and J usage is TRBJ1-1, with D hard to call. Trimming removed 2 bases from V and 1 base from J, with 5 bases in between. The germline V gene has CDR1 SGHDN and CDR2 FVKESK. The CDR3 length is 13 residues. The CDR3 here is CASSQTGNTEAFF. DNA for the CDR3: TGTGCCAGCAGCCAAACCGGGAACACTGAAGCTTTCTTT. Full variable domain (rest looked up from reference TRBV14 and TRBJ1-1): EAGVTQFPSHSVIEKGQTVTLRCDPISGHDNLYWYRRVMGKEIKFLLHFVKESKQDESGMPNNRFLAERTGGTYSTLKVQPAELEDSGVYFCASSQTGNTEAFFGQGTRLTVV.

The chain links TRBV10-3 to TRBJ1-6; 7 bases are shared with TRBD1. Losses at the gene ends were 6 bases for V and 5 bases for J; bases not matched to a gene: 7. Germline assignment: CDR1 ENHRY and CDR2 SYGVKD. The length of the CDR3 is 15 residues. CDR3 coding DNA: TGTGCCATCAGCGAAACCGGGACAGATAATTCACCCCTCCACTTT. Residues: CAISETGTDNSPLHF.

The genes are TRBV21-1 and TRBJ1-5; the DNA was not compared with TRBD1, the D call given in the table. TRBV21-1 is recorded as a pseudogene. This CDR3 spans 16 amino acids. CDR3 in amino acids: CASSISHRGQCQPQHF. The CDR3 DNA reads TGTGCCAGCAGCATATCACACAGGGGGCAGTGTCAGCCCCAGCATTTT.

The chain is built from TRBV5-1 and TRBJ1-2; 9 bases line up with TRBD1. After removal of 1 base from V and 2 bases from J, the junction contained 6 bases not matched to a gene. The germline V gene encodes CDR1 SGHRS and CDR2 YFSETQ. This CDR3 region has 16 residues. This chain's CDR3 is CASSLLAGTGNYGYTF. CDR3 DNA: TGCGCCAGCAGCTTGCTAGCCGGGACAGGGAACTATGGCTACACCTTC.

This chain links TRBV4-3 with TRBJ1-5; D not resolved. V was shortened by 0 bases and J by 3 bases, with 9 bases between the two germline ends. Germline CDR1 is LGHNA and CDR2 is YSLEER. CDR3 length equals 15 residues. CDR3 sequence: CASSQDSQPNQPQHF. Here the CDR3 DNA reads TGCGCCAGCAGCCAAGATAGCCAGCCCAATCAGCCCCAGCATTTT.

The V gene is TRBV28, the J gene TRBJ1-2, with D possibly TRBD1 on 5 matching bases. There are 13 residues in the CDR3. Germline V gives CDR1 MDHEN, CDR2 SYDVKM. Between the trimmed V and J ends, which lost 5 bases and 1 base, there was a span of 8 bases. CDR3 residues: CASSERGNYGYTF. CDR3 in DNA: TGTGCCAGCAGTGAAAGGGGTAACTATGGCTACACCTTC.

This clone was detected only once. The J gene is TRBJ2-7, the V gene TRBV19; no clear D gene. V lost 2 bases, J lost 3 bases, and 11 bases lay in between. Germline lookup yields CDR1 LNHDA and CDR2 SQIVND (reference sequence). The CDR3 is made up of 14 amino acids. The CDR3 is CASSISGILYEQYF. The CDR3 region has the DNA TGTGCCAGTAGTATATCAGGCATCCTCTACGAGCAGTACTTC.

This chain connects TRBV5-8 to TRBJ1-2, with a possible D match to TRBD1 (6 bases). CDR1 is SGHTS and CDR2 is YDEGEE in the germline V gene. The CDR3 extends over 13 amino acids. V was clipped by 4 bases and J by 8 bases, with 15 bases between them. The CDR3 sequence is CASSPLRTEGYTF. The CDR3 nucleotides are TGTGCCAGCAGCCCACTACGGACAGAGGGCTACACCTTC. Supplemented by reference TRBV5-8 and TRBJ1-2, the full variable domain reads EAGVTQSPTHLIKTRGQQATLRCSPISGHTSVYWYQQALGLGLQFLLWYDEGEERNRGNFPPRFSGRQFPNYSSELNVNALELEDSALYLCASSPLRTEGYTFGSGTRLTVV.

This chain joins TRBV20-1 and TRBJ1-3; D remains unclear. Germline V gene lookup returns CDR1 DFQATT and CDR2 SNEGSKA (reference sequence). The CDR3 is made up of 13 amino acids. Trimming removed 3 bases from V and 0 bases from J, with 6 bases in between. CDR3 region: CSASHVSGNTIYF. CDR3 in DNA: TGCAGTGCTAGTCATGTCTCTGGAAACACCATATATTTT.

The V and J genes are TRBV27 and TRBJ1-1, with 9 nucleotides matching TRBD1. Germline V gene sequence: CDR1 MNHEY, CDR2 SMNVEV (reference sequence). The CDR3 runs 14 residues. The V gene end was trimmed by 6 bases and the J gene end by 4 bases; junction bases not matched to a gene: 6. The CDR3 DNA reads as TGTGCCAGCAGCCCACAGGGGGCCAGCACTGAAGCTTTCTTT. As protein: CASSPQGASTEAFF.

As DNA, the CDR3 is TGTGCCAGCAGCCAACCCCGGCAGGGGAGCGCAGATACGCAGTATTTT. This sequence encodes CASSQPRQGSADTQYF. The genes are TRBV3-1 (or the pseudogene TRBV3-2) and TRBJ2-3, with D tentatively TRBD1 (6 bases). V shed 2 bases and J shed 4 bases, with 16 bases lying between them. CDR3 length: 16 amino acids. From germline, CDR1 is LGHDT and CDR2 YNNKEL (reference sequence).

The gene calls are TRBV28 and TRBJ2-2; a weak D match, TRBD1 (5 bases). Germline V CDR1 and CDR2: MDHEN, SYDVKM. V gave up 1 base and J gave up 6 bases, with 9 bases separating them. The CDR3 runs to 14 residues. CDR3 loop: CASSLLRGSGELFF. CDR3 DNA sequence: TGTGCCAGCAGTTTATTAAGGGGTTCCGGGGAGCTGTTTTTT.

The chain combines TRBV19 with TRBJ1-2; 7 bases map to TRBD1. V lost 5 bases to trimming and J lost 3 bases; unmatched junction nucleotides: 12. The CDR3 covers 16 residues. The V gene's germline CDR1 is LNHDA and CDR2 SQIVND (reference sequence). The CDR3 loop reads CASSPRTGRWDYGYTF. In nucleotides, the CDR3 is TGTGCCAGTAGTCCCCGGACAGGAAGATGGGACTATGGCTACACCTTC. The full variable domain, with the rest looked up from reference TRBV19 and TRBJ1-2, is DGGITQSPKYLFRKEGQNVTLSCEQNLNHDAMYWYRQDPGQGLRLIYYSQIVNDFQKGDIAEGYSVSREKKESFPLTVTSAQKNPTAFYLCASSPRTGRWDYGYTFGSGTRLTVV.